This entry lists 10 T cell receptor beta chains sequenced from one sample in a study of human T cells and chemical hapten exposure. Specified time point: pre-sensitization, week 0. Treatment of the sample: therapeutic diphenylcyclopropenone sensitization with weekly scalp DPC. Each CDR3 protein is one row after TCRdb ran MiXCR on the RACE reads. This table has 95,000 to 150,000 distinct CDR3 sequences, approximately 15% appearing once. The sequences come from whole blood, collected in connection with sensitization to the hapten diphenylcyclopropenone (DPC). Receptors originate from a woman younger than 35 with alopecia areata. Some clones in this sample may be carry-over from other donors' samples.

This clonotype was seen ten or more times. The chain has TRBV6-1 and TRBJ2-7; possible D gene TRBD1, 6 bases. From germline, CDR1 is MNHNS and CDR2 SASEGT. V was pared by 8 bases and J by 2 bases, with 10 bases between. The CDR3 spans 12 residues. The CDR3 DNA sequence: TGTGCCAGCCAAACAGGGACCTACGAGCAGTACTTC. This gives the protein CASQTGTYEQYF.

The chain carries TRBV20-1 and TRBJ1-1; 9 bases agree with TRBD1. Trimming took 4 bases from V and 4 from J; bases not matched to a gene: 7. CDR1 and CDR2 from the germline V gene are DFQATT and SNEGSKA (reference sequence). This CDR3 contains 14 residues. The CDR3 DNA follows: TGCAGTGCTATGGCGGGACAGGGTGGCACTGAAGCTTTCTTT. Translating gives CSAMAGQGGTEAFF.

This clonotype was seen only a few times. The chain has TRBV24-1 and TRBJ2-7; perhaps TRBD1 as D (6 bases). This CDR3 region has 13 residues. The V end was cut by 9 bases, the J end by 3 bases, with 14 bases between. Germline V gene lookup returns CDR1 KGHDR and CDR2 SFDVKD. The CDR3 is CATPTGVSYEQYF. The CDR3 DNA sequence: TGTGCCACCCCGACAGGAGTGAGCTACGAGCAGTACTTC.

V and J are TRBV6-1 and TRBJ2-7, with 8 bases fitting TRBD2. CDR3 length equals 13 residues. With 7 bases clipped from V and 5 bases from J, the junction kept 7 bases outside the gene matches. Looked up from germline, CDR1 is MNHNS and CDR2 is SASEGT. CDR3: CASMWQGLDEQYF. The CDR3 nucleotides read TGTGCCAGCATGTGGCAGGGACTAGACGAGCAGTACTTC.

The V gene is TRBV18, the J gene TRBJ1-1; TRBD1 matches 7 bases. From germline, CDR1 is KGHSH and CDR2 LQKENI. The ends lost 6 bases at V and 10 bases at J; junction bases unmatched: 11. The CDR3 is 13 residues long. The CDR3 coding sequence is TGTGCCAGCTCGCAACGGGACAGCCCCGGAGCTTTCTTT. It yields the protein CASSQRDSPGAFF.

At least ten counts were recorded for this clonotype. J is TRBJ1-2 and V is TRBV28; unclear D gene. The germline CDR1 and CDR2 sequences are MDHEN and SYDVKM. This CDR3 has 12 amino acids. V shed 11 bases and J shed 2 bases, with 12 bases lying between them. The CDR3 loop reads CAATGFNYGYTF. The CDR3 nucleotides read TGTGCCGCAACGGGTTTCAACTATGGCTACACCTTC.

This clonotype was observed a handful of times. This rearrangement joins TRBV4-3 to TRBJ1-4, with no clear D. Germline V CDR1 and CDR2: LGHNA, YSLEER. The CDR3 contains 12 residues. The V end lost 0 bases, the J end lost 5 bases, and 1 base lay between the germline ends. The CDR3 reads CASSQENEKLFF. In DNA, the CDR3 is TGCGCCAGCAGCCAAGAAAATGAAAAACTGTTTTTT.

V gene TRBV11-2 combines with J gene TRBJ2-2; TRBD2 matches 8 bases. CDR3 size: 14 residues. CDR1 SGHAT and CDR2 FQNNGV come from the germline V gene. Germline trimming cut 8 bases from V and 7 bases from J; bases unmatched to any gene: 9. CDR3 in amino acids: CASRRTGGHGELFF. In DNA form, the CDR3 reads TGTGCCAGCCGCAGAACGGGGGGGCACGGGGAGCTGTTTTTT.

This clonotype was seen a handful of times. The rearrangement links TRBV29-1 to TRBJ2-1; 8 bases map to TRBD1. This CDR3 contains 12 residues. Trimming took 4 bases from V and 7 from J; bases not matched to a gene: 3. Germline-derived CDR1 and CDR2 are SQVTM and ANQGSEA. The CDR3 region has the DNA TGCAGCGTTGTGACAGGGGTGAATGAGCAGTTCTTC. Its protein product is CSVVTGVNEQFF.

This clonotype occurred a few times. This chain links TRBV2 with TRBJ2-5; 7 bases map to TRBD2. There are 13 residues in the CDR3. CDR1 and CDR2 from the germline V gene are SNHLY and FYNNEI. With 6 bases clipped from V and 2 bases from J, the junction kept 3 bases outside the gene matches. The CDR3: CASRPSGQETQYF. CDR3 in DNA: TGTGCCAGCAGGCCTAGCGGACAAGAGACCCAGTACTTC.